This TCR beta chain was observed in a study of T cell changes during pregnancy in multiple sclerosis. Produced via immunoSEQ multiplex PCR; TCRdb's table is partial and in-frame only. The sample contains approximately 50,000 clones, 94% of which appear only once. V shed 3 bases and J shed 3 bases, with 12 bases lying between them. There are 15 residues in the CDR3. CDR1 SGHDN and CDR2 FVKESK come from the germline V gene. Sequenced here: CD4+ T cells from peripheral blood mononuclear cells, sampled in the third trimester of pregnancy. This chain joins TRBV14 and TRBJ2-4; no reliable D call. This sequence was found in a female donor with multiple sclerosis, enrolled in a pregnancy study. DNA for the CDR3: TGTGCCAGCAGCCAGTTCAGAAAAGACAAAAACATTCAGTACTTC. Amino acid sequence: CASSQFRKDKNIQYF.